This entry lists 30 T cell receptor beta chains sequenced from one sample in a study of cytomegalovirus exposure and HLA in healthy donors. Vbeta (60) and Jbeta (13) primers were used in the PCR. Only in-frame clones appear in the TCRdb table, and some are missing; sequencing was by immunoSEQ multiplex PCR. The repertoire holds 200,000 to 250,000 clones, with 85% to 90% as singletons. The sequenced sample consisted of PBMCs. The origin of the receptors is a human donor in good health.

This clone turned up a few times. This rearrangement joins TRBV6-5 to TRBJ1-1; no firm D call. Germline lookup yields CDR1 MNHEY and CDR2 SVGAGI. The CDR3 length is 13 residues. V lost 5 bases and J 1 base, leaving 8 bases between the germline ends. CDR3 protein: CASSREGNTEAFF. For the CDR3, the DNA is TGTGCCAGCAGTCGGGAGGGGAACACTGAAGCTTTCTTT.

This clone was picked up one time. The chain links TRBV7-3 to TRBJ1-1, with D maybe TRBD1 (6 bases). The CDR3 runs 15 residues. Germline assignment: CDR1 SGHTA and CDR2 FQGTGA. Trimming pared 5 bases from V and 1 base from J, leaving 14 bases between. CDR3: CASSTQGQTNTEAFF. The CDR3 DNA follows: TGTGCCAGCAGCACACAGGGACAAACGAACACTGAAGCTTTCTTT.

The chain is built from TRBV9 and TRBJ1-3, with a weak D call TRBD1 (6 bases). Germline V gene lookup returns CDR1 SGDLS and CDR2 YYNGEE. The CDR3 is made up of 17 amino acids. V was pared by 0 bases and J by 2 bases, with 15 bases between. CDR3 DNA sequence: TGTGCCAGCAGCGTAGGGGCTCTGGGGGCAACTGGAAACACCATATATTTT. This sequence encodes CASSVGALGATGNTIYF.

A remark on this clone: Relative to the germline gene, one junction end is altered; a read error may explain this. Other nucleotide sequences from this sample produce the same CDR3. The chain couples TRBV9 to TRBJ1-1; D uncertain. CDR3 length: 15 amino acids. Germline V gives CDR1 SGDLS, CDR2 YYNGEE. The CDR3 is CASSVPSDMNTEAFF. The DNA of the CDR3 is TGTGCCAGCAGCGTCCCCTCAGACATGAACACTGAGGCTTTCTTT. The whole variable domain, filled in from reference TRBV9 and TRBJ1-1, reads DSGVTQTPKHLITATGQRVTLRCSPRSGDLSVYWYQQSLDQGLQFLIQYYNGEERAKGNILERFSAQQFPDLHSELNLSSLELGDSALYFCASSVPSDMNTEAFFGQGTRLTVV.

CDR3 in amino acids: CASSPGTGWETQYF. CDR3 nucleotides: TGTGCCAGCAGCCCCGGGACAGGGTGGGAGACCCAGTACTTC. This chain uses TRBV7-9 with TRBJ2-5; the match to TRBD1 covers 9 bases. This CDR3 is 14 amino acids long. J was trimmed by 5 bases and V by 5 bases; bases with no gene match: 6. CDR1 is SEHNR and CDR2 is FQNEAQ in the germline V gene (reference sequence).

The chain employs TRBV6-5 and TRBJ2-7; TRBD2 aligns across 7 bases. The CDR3 consists of 16 residues. Germline CDR1 MNHEY, CDR2 SVGAGI. The trim removed 0 bases at V and 4 bases at J, leaving 9 bases unmatched. The CDR3 loop is CASSYSPASGGYEQYF. CDR3 DNA sequence: TGTGCCAGCAGTTACTCACCGGCTAGCGGAGGATACGAGCAGTACTTC.

This chain links TRBV4-3 with TRBJ2-1; 10 bases match TRBD2. This CDR3 is 17 amino acids long. Trimming at V came to 0 bases and at J to 4 bases, leaving 6 bases not matched to a gene. Germline assignment: CDR1 LGHNA and CDR2 YSLEER. The DNA of the CDR3 is TGCGCCAGCAGCCAAGATCCCCTAGCGGGAGTTTACAATGAGCAGTTCTTC. Residues: CASSQDPLAGVYNEQFF.

This sequence joins TRBV7-8 and TRBJ1-3; no clear D gene. The CDR3 is 16 amino acids. Trimming took off 4 bases at V and 0 bases at J, with 13 bases between the two ends. CDR1 and CDR2 (germline): SGHVS, FQNEAQ. The CDR3, as DNA: TGTGCCAGCAGCTCCCGACTTTCCGGCTCTGGAAACACCATATATTTT. Translating gives CASSSRLSGSGNTIYF.

The chain is built from TRBV5-6 and TRBJ1-3; no definite D call. V lost 1 base to trimming and J lost 0 bases, with 5 bases between them. CDR3 length equals 14 residues. CDR1 SGHDT and CDR2 YYEEEE come from the germline V gene. The CDR3, as DNA: TGTGCCAGCAGCTTGAGACACTCTGGAAACACCATATATTTT. It specifies CASSLRHSGNTIYF.

The V gene is TRBV6-5, the J gene TRBJ1-1; 7 bases match TRBD1. J gave up 7 bases and V 0 bases, and 8 bases lay outside the gene matches. The germline CDR1 and CDR2 sequences are MNHEY and SVGAGI. There are 15 residues in the CDR3. The CDR3 is CASSYSTGQADEAFF. The CDR3 DNA reads TGTGCCAGCAGTTACTCGACTGGACAGGCCGATGAAGCTTTCTTT.

This chain joins TRBV30 and TRBJ2-7, with 11 bases lining up with TRBD2. Trimming cost V 3 bases and J 6 bases; bases outside gene matches: 7. The CDR3 is made up of 14 amino acids. Germline CDR1 GTSNPN, CDR2 SVGIG (reference sequence). The CDR3 sequence is CAWRGLAGGAEQYF. DNA for the CDR3: TGTGCCTGGAGAGGGCTAGCGGGAGGTGCCGAGCAGTACTTC.

The V and J genes are TRBV5-1 and TRBJ2-3, with 16 bases matching TRBD2. The CDR3 loop spans 16 amino acids. The germline CDR1 and CDR2 sequences are SGHRS and YFSETQ. Trimming removed 4 bases from V and 3 bases from J; junction bases left unmatched: 2. Here the CDR3 DNA reads TGCGCCAGCAGCAGGGGACTAGCGGGAGGGACAGATACGCAGTATTTT. It is translated as CASSRGLAGGTDTQYF.

This clone is a singleton in its sample. The chain recombines TRBV10-2 with TRBJ2-1; D is possibly TRBD2 (6 bases). Germline CDR1 WSHSY, CDR2 SAAADI. The CDR3 length is 14 residues. V gave up 0 bases and J gave up 8 bases, with 11 bases separating them. The CDR3 region has the DNA TGCGCCAGCAGTGAGTCTAGAGCGGGCTATGAGCAGTTCTTC. Its translation is CASSESRAGYEQFF.

The rearrangement joins TRBV4-3 to TRBJ1-6, with D possibly TRBD1 on 5 matching bases. Trimming took off 0 bases at V and 6 bases at J, with 12 bases between the two ends. This CDR3 region has 16 residues. CDR1 and CDR2 (germline): LGHNA, YSLEER. CDR3 region: CASSQEAGGFNSPLHF. CDR3 sequence (DNA): TGCGCCAGCAGCCAAGAAGCGGGGGGTTTTAATTCACCCCTCCACTTT.

The chain combines TRBV9 with TRBJ2-7; perhaps TRBD2 as D (6 bases). Trimming stripped 3 bases from V and 3 bases from J, with 37 bases between. This CDR3 is built from 22 residues. The V gene's germline CDR1 is SGDLS and CDR2 YYNGEE. The CDR3 region has the DNA TGTGCCAGCAGCGAACACTCGGGGTCAGTCCGGTTTACGGGGGAGGCCTACTACGAGCAGTACTTC. It encodes CASSEHSGSVRFTGEAYYEQYF.

This chain connects TRBV28 to TRBJ1-4; D not resolved. Per germline, CDR1 MDHEN and CDR2 SYDVKM. The CDR3 length is 16 residues. V was clipped by 3 bases and J by 3 bases, with 14 bases between them. As DNA, the CDR3 is TGTGCCAGCAGTTTTAGGCCTCCTGGAGCTAATGAAAAACTGTTTTTT. Translation gives CASSFRPPGANEKLFF.

This chain links TRBV7-2 with TRBJ1-6, with D perhaps TRBD1 (5 bases). The germline CDR1 and CDR2 sequences are SGHTA and FQGNSA. The CDR3 loop spans 16 amino acids. Between the trimmed V and J ends, which lost 5 bases and 6 bases, there was a span of 17 bases. The DNA of the CDR3 is TGTGCCAGCAGCCCGCCGCTGGAGGGGAGTAATTCACCCCTCCACTTT. It yields the protein CASSPPLEGSNSPLHF.

This clone turned up a few times. The chain is built from TRBV7-2 and TRBJ2-7; 9 positions agree with TRBD1. Germline CDR1 SGHTA, CDR2 FQGNSA. This CDR3 spans 15 amino acids. Trimming cost V 5 bases and J 3 bases; bases outside gene matches: 8. In nucleotides, the CDR3 is TGTGCCAGCAGCAGTACCGGGACAGGGCTCTACGAGCAGTACTTC. Encoded protein: CASSSTGTGLYEQYF.

This chain joins TRBV6-5 and TRBJ2-4; tentatively, D is TRBD1 (5 bases). The germline V gene has CDR1 MNHEY and CDR2 SVGAGI. The CDR3 loop spans 13 amino acids. Trimming removed 6 bases from V and 1 base from J, with 7 bases in between. The CDR3 DNA reads TGTGCCAGCAGCTCAGGGGCCAAAAACATTCAGTACTTC. This encodes CASSSGAKNIQYF.

This rearrangement joins TRBV5-1 to TRBJ2-7; D is undetermined. V was clipped by 0 bases and J by 2 bases, with 9 bases between them. The germline V gene has CDR1 SGHRS and CDR2 YFSETQ. CDR3 length: 14 residues. In DNA form, the CDR3 reads TGCGCCAGCAGCTTGGAGCCCCCGACCTACGAGCAGTACTTC. The encoded protein is CASSLEPPTYEQYF.

V gene TRBV10-3 combines with J gene TRBJ1-1, with D possibly being TRBD1 (6 bases). Germline V gene data show CDR1 as ENHRY and CDR2 as SYGVKD. The CDR3 totals 14 residues. The V gene lost 11 bases and the J gene lost 2 bases, with 18 bases spanning the gap. The CDR3 nucleotides read TGTGCCGTAACAGGGAGCGTGGATAACACTGAAGCTTTCTTT. It yields the protein CAVTGSVDNTEAFF.

The rearrangement links TRBV6-5 to TRBJ2-7; TRBD2 is a possible D gene (7 bases). The CDR3 contains 14 residues. CDR1 and CDR2 (germline): MNHEY, SVGAGI. The ends were cut back, 5 bases at V and 2 bases at J, with 13 bases in the middle. The chain's CDR3 is CASSLGGRTYEQYF. CDR3 nucleotide sequence: TGTGCCAGCAGTCTGGGGGGGCGGACCTACGAGCAGTACTTC.

V usage is TRBV6-6 and J usage is TRBJ2-3; 9 positions agree with TRBD1. Trimming took 3 bases from V and 4 from J; bases not matched to a gene: 8. CDR1 MNHNY and CDR2 SVGAGI come from the germline V gene (reference sequence). CDR3 size: 16 residues. The DNA for the CDR3 is TGTGCCAGCAGTTATGGTGTTGGACAGGGGTCAGATACGCAGTATTTT. It codes for CASSYGVGQGSDTQYF.

The chain combines TRBV27 with TRBJ2-1; 7 bases map to TRBD2. CDR3 length: 13 amino acids. The germline gives CDR1 MNHEY, CDR2 SMNVEV (reference sequence). V lost 2 bases to trimming and J lost 9 bases; unmatched junction nucleotides: 4. CDR3 sequence (DNA): TGTGCCAGCAGTTTAGCGGGAGTCCCTGAGCAGTTCTTC. This gives the protein CASSLAGVPEQFF.

The V and J genes are TRBV5-4 and TRBJ2-1; 11 nucleotides match TRBD2. Germline trimming cut 0 bases from V and 9 bases from J; bases unmatched to any gene: 5. The CDR3 is 15 residues long. Germline V CDR1 and CDR2: SGHNT, YYREEE (reference sequence). CDR3: CASSLVSGRAGEQFF. The DNA of the CDR3 is TGTGCCAGCAGCTTGGTTAGCGGGAGGGCGGGTGAGCAGTTCTTC.

V usage is TRBV5-8 and J usage is TRBJ2-3, with TRBD1 matching over 8 bases. There are 17 residues in the CDR3. CDR1 is SGHTS and CDR2 is YDEGEE in the germline V gene. V was pared by 4 bases and J by 2 bases, with 12 bases of the junction left unmatched. The CDR3 DNA reads as TGTGCCAGCAGCCCAGACAGGGGCCGCCCCCTCACAGATACGCAGTATTTT. Amino acid sequence: CASSPDRGRPLTDTQYF.

The chain recombines TRBV6-1 with TRBJ1-2, with D perhaps matching TRBD1 (6 bases). In germline, CDR1 is MNHNS, CDR2 SASEGT. The V and J ends lost 2 bases and 8 bases respectively, with 15 bases between them. The CDR3 runs to 14 residues. CDR3 nucleotides: TGTGCCAGCAGTGAATCCTCCTTTCAGGGGGGCTACACCTTC. Its translation: CASSESSFQGGYTF.

This clone was counted once. The chain carries TRBV18 and TRBJ1-5, with a weak D call TRBD1 (6 bases). CDR3 size: 13 residues. Per germline, CDR1 KGHSH and CDR2 LQKENI. The V and J ends lost 6 bases and 5 bases respectively, with 11 bases between them. The DNA of the CDR3 is TGTGCCAGCTCGCCGAACAGGGATCAGCCCCAGCATTTT. It codes for CASSPNRDQPQHF.

Note on this clone: The identical CDR3 is also encoded by other nucleotide sequences in the sample. The gene calls are TRBV10-2 and TRBJ2-1; 11 nucleotides line up with TRBD2. Germline V gene sequence: CDR1 WSHSY, CDR2 SAAADI. The V segment lost 6 bases and the J segment 4 bases; nucleotides outside the gene matches: 2. The CDR3 runs 14 residues. CDR3 amino acids: CASSGTSGYNEQFF. For the CDR3, the DNA is TGCGCCAGCAGCGGGACTAGCGGTTACAATGAGCAGTTCTTC.

The V call is TRBV28, the J call TRBJ2-7, with TRBD1 identical over 12 bases. The junction had 6 bases not matched to a gene; V was cut back by 6 bases and J by 6 bases. Germline V gives CDR1 MDHEN, CDR2 SYDVKM. The CDR3 sequence is 14 residues long. This chain's CDR3 is CASRTGQGAGEQYF. CDR3 in DNA: TGTGCCAGCAGGACGGGACAGGGGGCCGGCGAGCAGTACTTC.